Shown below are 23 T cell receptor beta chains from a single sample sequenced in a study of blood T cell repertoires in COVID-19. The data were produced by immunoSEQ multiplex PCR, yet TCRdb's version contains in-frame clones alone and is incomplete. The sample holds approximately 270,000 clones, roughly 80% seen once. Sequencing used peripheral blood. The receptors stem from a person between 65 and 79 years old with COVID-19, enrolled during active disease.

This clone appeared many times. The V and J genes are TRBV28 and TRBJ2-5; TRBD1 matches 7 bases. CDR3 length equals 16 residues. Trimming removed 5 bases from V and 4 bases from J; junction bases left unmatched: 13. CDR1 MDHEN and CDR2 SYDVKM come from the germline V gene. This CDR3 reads CASSPTQGGIGETQYF. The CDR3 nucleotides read TGTGCCAGCAGTCCAACCCAAGGGGGCATAGGAGAGACCCAGTACTTC.

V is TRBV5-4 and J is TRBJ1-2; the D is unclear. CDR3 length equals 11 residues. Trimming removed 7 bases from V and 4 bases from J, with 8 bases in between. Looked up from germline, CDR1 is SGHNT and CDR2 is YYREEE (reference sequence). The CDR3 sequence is CASGRGYGYTF. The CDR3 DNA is TGTGCCAGCGGACGGGGCTATGGCTACACCTTC. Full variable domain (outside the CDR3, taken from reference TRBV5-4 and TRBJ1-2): ETGVTQSPTHLIKTRGQQVTLRCSSQSGHNTVSWYQQALGQGPQFIFQYYREEENGRGNFPPRFSGLQFPNYSSELNVNALELDDSALYLCASGRGYGYTFGSGTRLTVV.

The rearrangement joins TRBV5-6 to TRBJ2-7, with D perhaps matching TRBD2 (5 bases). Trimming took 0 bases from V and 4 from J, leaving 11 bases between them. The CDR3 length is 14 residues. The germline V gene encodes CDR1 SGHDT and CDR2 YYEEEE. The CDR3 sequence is CASSLEGVKYEQYF. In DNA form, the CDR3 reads TGTGCCAGCAGCTTGGAGGGAGTTAAGTACGAGCAGTACTTC.

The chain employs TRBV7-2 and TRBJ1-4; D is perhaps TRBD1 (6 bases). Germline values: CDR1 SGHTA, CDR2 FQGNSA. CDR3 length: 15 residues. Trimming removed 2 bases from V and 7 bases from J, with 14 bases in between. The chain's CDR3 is CASSLYGGAGEKLFF. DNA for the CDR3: TGTGCCAGCAGCTTATATGGGGGGGCCGGTGAAAAACTGTTTTTT.

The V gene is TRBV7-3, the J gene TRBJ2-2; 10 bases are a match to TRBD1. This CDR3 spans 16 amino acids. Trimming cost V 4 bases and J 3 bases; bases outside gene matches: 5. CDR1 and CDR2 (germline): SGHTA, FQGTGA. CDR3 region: CASSSGQGVHTGELFF. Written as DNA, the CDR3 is TGTGCCAGCAGCTCAGGACAGGGGGTACACACCGGGGAGCTGTTTTTT.

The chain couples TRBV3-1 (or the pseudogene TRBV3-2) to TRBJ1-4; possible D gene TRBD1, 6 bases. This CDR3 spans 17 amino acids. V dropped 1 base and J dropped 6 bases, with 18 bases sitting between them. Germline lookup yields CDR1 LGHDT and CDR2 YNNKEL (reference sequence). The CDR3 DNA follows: TGTGCCAGCAGCCAAGGCGTCAGGGGTTGGAGAGATGAAAAACTGTTTTTT. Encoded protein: CASSQGVRGWRDEKLFF.

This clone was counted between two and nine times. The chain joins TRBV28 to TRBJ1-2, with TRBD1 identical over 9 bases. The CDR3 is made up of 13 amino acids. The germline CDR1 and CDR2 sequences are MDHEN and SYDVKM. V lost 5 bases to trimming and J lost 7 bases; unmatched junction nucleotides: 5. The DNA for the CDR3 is TGTGCCAGCAGTGAGACAGGGGGAGGTGGCTACACCTTC. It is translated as CASSETGGGGYTF.

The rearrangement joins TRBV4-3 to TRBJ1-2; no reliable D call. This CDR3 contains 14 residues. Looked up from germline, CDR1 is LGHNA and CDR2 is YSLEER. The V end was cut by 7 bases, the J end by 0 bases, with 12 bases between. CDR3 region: CASKAVGANYGYTF. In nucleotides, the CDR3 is TGCGCCAGCAAAGCTGTGGGAGCTAACTATGGCTACACCTTC.

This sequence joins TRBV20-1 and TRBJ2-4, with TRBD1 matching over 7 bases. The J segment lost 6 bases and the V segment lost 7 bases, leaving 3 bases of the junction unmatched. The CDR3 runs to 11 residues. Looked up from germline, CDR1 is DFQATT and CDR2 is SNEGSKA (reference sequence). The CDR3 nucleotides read TGCAGTGGGACAGGAGGAAACATTCAGTACTTC. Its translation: CSGTGGNIQYF.

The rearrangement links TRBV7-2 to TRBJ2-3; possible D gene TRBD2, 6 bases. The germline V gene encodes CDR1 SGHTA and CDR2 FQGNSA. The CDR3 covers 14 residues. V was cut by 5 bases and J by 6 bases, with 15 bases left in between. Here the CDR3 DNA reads TGTGCCAGCAGCGAACAGACTAGTAGGGATACGCAGTATTTT. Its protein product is CASSEQTSRDTQYF.

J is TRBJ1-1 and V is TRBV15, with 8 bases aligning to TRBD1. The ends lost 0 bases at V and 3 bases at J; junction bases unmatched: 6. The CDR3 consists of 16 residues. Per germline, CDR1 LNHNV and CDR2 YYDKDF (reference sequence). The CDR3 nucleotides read TGTGCCACCAGCAGAGATTCGGCAGGGGGCCACACTGAAGCTTTCTTT. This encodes CATSRDSAGGHTEAFF.

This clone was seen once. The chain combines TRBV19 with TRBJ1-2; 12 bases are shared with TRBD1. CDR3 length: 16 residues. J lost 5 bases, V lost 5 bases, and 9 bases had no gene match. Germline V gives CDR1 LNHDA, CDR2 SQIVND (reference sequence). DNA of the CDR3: TGTGCCAGTAGTCCAGGGACAGGGGGCGCTTCGTATGGCTACACCTTC. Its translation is CASSPGTGGASYGYTF.

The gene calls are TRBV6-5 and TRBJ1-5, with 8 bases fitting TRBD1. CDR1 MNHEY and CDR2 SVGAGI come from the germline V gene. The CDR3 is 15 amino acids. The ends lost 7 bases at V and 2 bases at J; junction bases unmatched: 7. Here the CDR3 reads CASIGQGVGNQPQHF. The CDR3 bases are TGTGCCAGCATTGGACAGGGTGTAGGCAATCAGCCCCAGCATTTT.

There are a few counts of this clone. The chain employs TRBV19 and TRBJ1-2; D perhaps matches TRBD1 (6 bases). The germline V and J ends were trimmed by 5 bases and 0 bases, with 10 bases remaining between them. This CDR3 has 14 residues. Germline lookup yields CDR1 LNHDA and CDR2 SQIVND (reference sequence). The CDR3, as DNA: TGTGCCAGTAGTCGGACAGCAACTAACTATGGCTACACCTTC. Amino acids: CASSRTATNYGYTF.

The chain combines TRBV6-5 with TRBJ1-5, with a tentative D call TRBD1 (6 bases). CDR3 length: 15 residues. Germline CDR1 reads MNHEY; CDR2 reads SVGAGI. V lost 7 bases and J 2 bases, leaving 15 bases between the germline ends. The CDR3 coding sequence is TGTGCCAGCATTATACAGGGTGTCGGCAATCAGCCCCAGCATTTT. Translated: CASIIQGVGNQPQHF.

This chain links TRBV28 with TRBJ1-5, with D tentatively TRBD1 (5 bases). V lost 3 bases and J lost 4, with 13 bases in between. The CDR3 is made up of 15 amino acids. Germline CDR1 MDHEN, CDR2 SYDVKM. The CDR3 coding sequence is TGTGCCAGCAGTTTCGCAATCACAGGAAATCAGCCCCAGCATTTT. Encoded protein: CASSFAITGNQPQHF.

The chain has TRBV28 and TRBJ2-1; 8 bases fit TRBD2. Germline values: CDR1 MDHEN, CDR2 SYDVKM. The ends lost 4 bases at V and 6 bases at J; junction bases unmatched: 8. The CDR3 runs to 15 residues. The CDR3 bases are TGTGCCAGCAGTTCGCGGGGGGAAAGAGTCAATGAGCAGTTCTTC. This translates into CASSSRGERVNEQFF.

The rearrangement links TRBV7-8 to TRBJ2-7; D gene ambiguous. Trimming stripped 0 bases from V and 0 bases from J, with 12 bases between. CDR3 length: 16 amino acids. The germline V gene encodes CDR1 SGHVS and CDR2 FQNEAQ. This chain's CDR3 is CASSLALSVSSYEQYF. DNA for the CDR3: TGTGCCAGCAGCTTAGCGCTAAGCGTGAGCTCCTACGAGCAGTACTTC.

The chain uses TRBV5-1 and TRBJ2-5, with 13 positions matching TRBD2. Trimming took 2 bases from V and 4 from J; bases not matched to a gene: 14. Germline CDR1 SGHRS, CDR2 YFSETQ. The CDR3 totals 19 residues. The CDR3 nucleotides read TGCGCCAGCAGCTTAGGCGGGGGGCGGACTAGCGGGAGAGGAGAGACCCAGTACTTC. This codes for CASSLGGGRTSGRGETQYF.

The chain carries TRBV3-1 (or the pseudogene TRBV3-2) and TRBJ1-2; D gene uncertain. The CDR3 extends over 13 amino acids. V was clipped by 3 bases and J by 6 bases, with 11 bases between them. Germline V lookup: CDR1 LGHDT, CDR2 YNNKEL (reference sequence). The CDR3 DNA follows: TGTGCCAGCAGCCAGGCGGAAGGCGATGGCTACACCTTC. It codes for CASSQAEGDGYTF.

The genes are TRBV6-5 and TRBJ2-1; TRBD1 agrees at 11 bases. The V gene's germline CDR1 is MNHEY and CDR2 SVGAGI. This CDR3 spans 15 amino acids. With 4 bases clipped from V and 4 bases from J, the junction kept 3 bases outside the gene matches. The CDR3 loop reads CASSSGTGGYNEQFF. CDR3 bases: TGTGCCAGCAGTTCCGGGACAGGGGGGTACAATGAGCAGTTCTTC.

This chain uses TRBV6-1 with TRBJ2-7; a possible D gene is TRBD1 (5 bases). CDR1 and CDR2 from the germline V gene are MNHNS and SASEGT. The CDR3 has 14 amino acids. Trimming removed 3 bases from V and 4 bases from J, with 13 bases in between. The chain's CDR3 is CASSDRAHGYEQYF. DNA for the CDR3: TGTGCCAGCAGTGACAGGGCCCACGGTTACGAGCAGTACTTC.

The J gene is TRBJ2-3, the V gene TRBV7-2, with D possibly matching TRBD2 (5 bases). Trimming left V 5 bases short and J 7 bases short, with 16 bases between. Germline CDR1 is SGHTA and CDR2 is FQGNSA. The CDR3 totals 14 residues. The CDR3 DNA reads TGTGCCAGCAGCCAAACCGGGGTGAGGAATACGCAGTATTTT. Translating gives CASSQTGVRNTQYF.